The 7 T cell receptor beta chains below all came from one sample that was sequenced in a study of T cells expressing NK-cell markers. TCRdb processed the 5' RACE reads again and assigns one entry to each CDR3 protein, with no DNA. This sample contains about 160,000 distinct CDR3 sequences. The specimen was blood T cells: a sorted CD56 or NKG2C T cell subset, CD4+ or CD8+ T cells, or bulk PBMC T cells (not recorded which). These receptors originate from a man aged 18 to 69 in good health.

Here the CDR3 reads CSATVGGGEAFF. The V gene is TRBV20-1, the J gene TRBJ1-1; lacking DNA, the TRBD1 call made by TCRdb goes unchecked. Germline lookup yields CDR1 DFQATT and CDR2 SNEGSKA (reference sequence). The CDR3 runs 12 residues.

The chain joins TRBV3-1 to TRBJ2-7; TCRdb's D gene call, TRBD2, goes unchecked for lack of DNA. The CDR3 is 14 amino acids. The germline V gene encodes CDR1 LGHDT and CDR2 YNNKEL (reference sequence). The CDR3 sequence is CASGGGLRGDEQYF.

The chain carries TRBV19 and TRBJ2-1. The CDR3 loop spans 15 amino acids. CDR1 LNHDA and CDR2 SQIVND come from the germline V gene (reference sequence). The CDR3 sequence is CASSIVAALDNEQFF.

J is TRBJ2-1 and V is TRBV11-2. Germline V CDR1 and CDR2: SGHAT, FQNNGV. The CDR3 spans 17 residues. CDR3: CASSFTQIQSSYNEQFF. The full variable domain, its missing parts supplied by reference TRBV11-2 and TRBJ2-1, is EAGVAQSPRYKIIEKRQSVAFWCNPISGHATLYWYQQILGQGPKLLIQFQNNGVVDDSQLPKDRFSAERLKGVDSTLKIQPAKLEDSAVYLCASSFTQIQSSYNEQFFGPGTRLTVL.

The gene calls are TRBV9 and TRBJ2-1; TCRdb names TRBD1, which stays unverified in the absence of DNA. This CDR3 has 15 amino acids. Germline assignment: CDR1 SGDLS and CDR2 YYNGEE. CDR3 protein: CASSYYGQGYNEQFF.

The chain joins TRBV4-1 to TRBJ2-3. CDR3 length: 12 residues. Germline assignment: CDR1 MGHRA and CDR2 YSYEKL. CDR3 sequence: CASSQEGDTQYF.

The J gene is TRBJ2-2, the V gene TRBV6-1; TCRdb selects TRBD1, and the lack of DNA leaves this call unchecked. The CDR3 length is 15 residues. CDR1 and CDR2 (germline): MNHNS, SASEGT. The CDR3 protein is CASSEGVPGSGELFF.